One sample yielded the 13 T cell receptor beta chains listed below, sequenced in a study of T cells in Graves' hyperthyroidism and ophthalmopathy. RNA transcripts yielded amplified TCR beta CDR3 regions. The TCR CDR3 first-round RT-PCR relied on the HTBI primer set. TCRdb re-called the multiplex PCR reads through MiXCR, storing one row per CDR3 protein. The table shows 550,000 to 600,000 distinct CDR3 sequences, with 16% occurring only once. The sample comprised blood. The receptors shown here come from a woman younger than 30 with Graves' hyperthyroidism.

This clonotype was seen more than once but under ten times. This rearrangement joins TRBV7-8 to TRBJ2-2, with TRBD2 identical over 9 bases. The CDR3 consists of 16 residues. The V gene's germline CDR1 is SGHVS and CDR2 FQNEAQ. V gave up 1 base and J gave up 0 bases; unmatched junction bases: 0. The CDR3 nucleotides read TGTGCCAGCAGCTTAGGCGGGGGGGCGAACACCGGGGAGCTGTTTTTT. Amino acid sequence: CASSLGGGANTGELFF.

This chain joins TRBV4-1 and TRBJ1-2; tentatively, D is TRBD1 (5 bases). V lost 0 bases, J lost 0 bases, and 17 bases lay in between. CDR3 length: 18 amino acids. Per germline, CDR1 MGHRA and CDR2 YSYEKL. CDR3 DNA sequence: TGCGCCAGCAGCCAAGATCCGGGCAGGGCGATAGCTAACTATGGCTACACCTTC. This codes for CASSQDPGRAIANYGYTF.

The chain recombines TRBV2 with TRBJ2-2; TRBD2 matches 10 bases. Germline lookup yields CDR1 SNHLY and CDR2 FYNNEI. The trim removed 8 bases at V and 3 bases at J, leaving 3 bases unmatched. The CDR3 loop spans 14 amino acids. CDR3 DNA: TGTGCCAGCGGTGGACTAGCGGACACCGGGGAGCTGTTTTTT. This sequence encodes CASGGLADTGELFF.

In regard to this clonotype: One end of the junction varies from germline; a read error may be responsible. The chain joins TRBV7-2 to TRBJ2-5, with D possibly TRBD2 on 6 matching bases. Germline assignment: CDR1 SGHTA and CDR2 FQGNSA. The CDR3 loop spans 12 amino acids. The CDR3 DNA follows: TGTGCCAGCAGCCCGACTAGGCCGATCTTCAACTTC. Its translation: CASSPTRPIFNF.

The V call is TRBV4-1, the J call TRBJ2-3; D gene uncertain. The CDR3 runs to 13 residues. CDR1 and CDR2 from the germline V gene are MGHRA and YSYEKL. V shed 3 bases and J shed 6 bases, with 10 bases lying between them. CDR3 coding DNA: TGCGCCAGCAGCCAGGTGGTGGGGGATACGCAGTATTTT. This codes for CASSQVVGDTQYF.

The chain recombines TRBV24-1 with TRBJ2-1; 8 nucleotides match TRBD1. Germline assignment: CDR1 KGHDR and CDR2 SFDVKD. The V segment lost 3 bases and the J segment 8 bases; nucleotides outside the gene matches: 2. CDR3 length: 13 amino acids. The CDR3 is CATSDTGGDEQFF. The CDR3 bases are TGTGCCACCAGTGATACAGGGGGAGATGAGCAGTTCTTC.

The V gene is TRBV5-6, the J gene TRBJ1-1; D is undetermined. The germline V gene encodes CDR1 SGHDT and CDR2 YYEEEE. V gave up 0 bases and J gave up 5 bases, with 14 bases separating them. The CDR3 extends over 15 amino acids. The CDR3 DNA is TGTGCCAGCAGCTTGGGTTGGAAAAGAGAGACTGAAGCTTTCTTT. This sequence encodes CASSLGWKRETEAFF.

The chain couples TRBV27 to TRBJ1-6; 7 bases map to TRBD1. The CDR3 is 15 amino acids. From germline, CDR1 is MNHEY and CDR2 SMNVEV (reference sequence). Trimming took 4 bases from V and 10 from J; bases not matched to a gene: 10. CDR3 residues: CASSSESRGGSPLHF. The CDR3 nucleotides are TGTGCCAGCAGTTCGGAGTCCCGAGGGGGCTCACCCCTCCACTTT.

Ten or more counts support this clonotype. The chain is built from TRBV20-1 and TRBJ2-1; D is perhaps TRBD1 (5 bases). The V gene lost 3 bases and the J gene lost 1 base, with 10 bases spanning the gap. This CDR3 has 14 residues. From germline, CDR1 is DFQATT and CDR2 SNEGSKA (reference sequence). CDR3: CSARSPGSYNEQFF. DNA of the CDR3: TGCAGTGCTAGGTCCCCAGGGTCCTACAATGAGCAGTTCTTC.

The table lists this clonotype with many counts. The chain recombines TRBV11-2 with TRBJ1-2; D is uncertain. V lost 1 base and J lost 0, with 6 bases in between. Germline CDR1 reads SGHAT; CDR2 reads FQNNGV. The CDR3 extends over 14 amino acids. CDR3 sequence: CASSLVPTNYGYTF. CDR3 in DNA: TGTGCCAGCAGCTTAGTGCCAACTAACTATGGCTACACCTTC. The complete variable domain, with remaining parts taken from reference TRBV11-2 and TRBJ1-2, reads EAGVAQSPRYKIIEKRQSVAFWCNPISGHATLYWYQQILGQGPKLLIQFQNNGVVDDSQLPKDRFSAERLKGVDSTLKIQPAKLEDSAVYLCASSLVPTNYGYTFGSGTRLTVV.

This clonotype was observed at least ten times. The chain couples TRBV20-1 to TRBJ1-2; 7 nucleotides align to TRBD1. CDR1 DFQATT and CDR2 SNEGSKA come from the germline V gene (reference sequence). Trimming removed 5 bases from V and 4 bases from J; junction bases left unmatched: 7. The CDR3 runs 13 residues. CDR3 sequence (DNA): TGCAGTGCTCAAAGACAGGGTGGCTATGGCTACACCTTC. Translating it yields CSAQRQGGYGYTF.

This clonotype was counted at least ten times. The CDR3 region is CASSFRGGRKEQFF. CDR3 nucleotides: TGTGCCAGCAGTTTTAGAGGCGGGAGAAAGGAGCAGTTCTTC. The V gene is TRBV28, the J gene TRBJ2-1; 7 positions match TRBD2. V shed 3 bases and J 10 bases; nucleotides not matched to a gene: 9. The V gene's germline CDR1 is MDHEN and CDR2 SYDVKM. CDR3 length: 14 residues.

This clonotype has ten or more counts. This sequence joins TRBV29-1 and TRBJ1-1; TRBD1 is a possible D gene (5 bases). The V gene lost 1 base and the J gene lost 5 bases, with 8 bases spanning the gap. The CDR3 is 12 residues long. Germline V CDR1 and CDR2: SQVTM, ANQGSEA. CDR3 DNA: TGCAGCGTTGAAGTGGGGGTTACTGAAGCTTTCTTT. It encodes CSVEVGVTEAFF.